Listed here are 29 T cell receptor beta chains from one sample, sequenced in a study of monozygotic twins with inflammatory bowel disease. After re-calling the 5' RACE reads, TCRdb lists one entry per CDR3 protein, DNA absent. The sample includes about 300,000 distinct CDR3 sequences. Material for sequencing was blood. The receptor source for this set is a human donor with ulcerative colitis or Crohn's disease, or a healthy co-twin of an affected twin (not recorded which).

The rearrangement joins TRBV20-1 to TRBJ1-5. Germline V gene sequence: CDR1 DFQATT, CDR2 SNEGSKA (reference sequence). The CDR3 extends over 13 amino acids. CDR3 residues: CSARDGGNQPQHF.

The rearrangement uses TRBV7-6 and TRBJ1-4; TCRdb returns TRBD1, unconfirmable since there is no DNA. Germline assignment: CDR1 SGHVS and CDR2 FNYEAQ. The CDR3 sequence is 16 residues long. CDR3 sequence: CASSPPGIATNEKLFF.

This chain joins TRBV7-2 and TRBJ2-7; the TRBD2 assignment by TCRdb is unverifiable without DNA. This CDR3 is built from 14 residues. Germline V gene lookup returns CDR1 SGHTA and CDR2 FQGNSA. The CDR3 sequence: CASKEAGGVYEQYF.

J is TRBJ2-2 and V is TRBV7-2. Germline assignment: CDR1 SGHTA and CDR2 FQGNSA. This CDR3 comprises 15 residues. The CDR3 protein is CASSLIVSEGGELFF.

The rearrangement uses TRBV11-3 and TRBJ1-5; checking the TCRdb D call of TRBD1 is not possible without DNA. The germline gives CDR1 SGHNT, CDR2 YENEEA. This CDR3 has 17 amino acids. CDR3 residues: CASSLCETDLTNQPQHF. Drawing the rest from reference TRBV11-3 and TRBJ1-5, the complete variable domain is EAGVVQSPRYKIIEKKQPVAFWCNPISGHNTLYWYLQNLGQGPELLIRYENEEAVDDSQLPKDRFSAERLKGVDSTLKIQPAELGDSAVYLCASSLCETDLTNQPQHFGDGTRLSIL.

CDR3 region: CASSFQGRAIYF. The chain carries TRBV12-3 or TRBV12-4 and TRBJ1-3; TCRdb gives TRBD1 as the D gene, but with no DNA this cannot be confirmed. The CDR3 totals 12 residues.

V is TRBV6-2 or TRBV6-3 and J is TRBJ1-5. In germline, CDR1 is MNHEY, CDR2 SVGEGT. This CDR3 region has 19 residues. This CDR3 is CASSYYRGSEGISNQPQHF.

The chain joins TRBV29-1 to TRBJ1-4; without DNA, the TCRdb call of TRBD1 cannot be checked. CDR3 length: 11 residues. CDR1 and CDR2 from the germline V gene are SQVTM and ANQGSEA. Here the CDR3 reads CSLRGGGKLFF.

J is TRBJ2-3 and V is TRBV5-1; checking the TCRdb D call of TRBD2 is not possible without DNA. The CDR3 contains 14 residues. CDR1 and CDR2 (germline): SGHRS, YFSETQ. CDR3 residues: CASSTEPTSLTQYF.

The CDR3 region is CASSFGGAQVFDTQYF. The V call is TRBV12-3 or TRBV12-4, the J call TRBJ2-3; TCRdb outputs TRBD2, but without DNA this stays unchecked. The CDR3 spans 16 residues.

The rearrangement joins TRBV5-1 to TRBJ1-2. Per germline, CDR1 SGHRS and CDR2 YFSETQ. CDR3 length: 15 residues. CDR3: CASSLEEGSNYGYTF.

V is TRBV30 and J is TRBJ2-1; TCRdb's D call, TRBD2, is unchecked because there is no DNA. The CDR3 length is 13 residues. Germline assignment: CDR1 GTSNPN and CDR2 SVGIG (reference sequence). CDR3 loop: CAWSAGLAVEQFF.

The V gene is TRBV7-3, the J gene TRBJ1-2; TCRdb picks TRBD1, but there is no DNA to check that call. The germline V gene has CDR1 SGHTA and CDR2 FQGTGA. CDR3 length: 14 residues. The CDR3 is CASGNQGSIYGYTF.

V and J are TRBV7-3 and TRBJ1-1; TCRdb gives TRBD1 as the D gene, but with no DNA this cannot be confirmed. The CDR3 is 13 amino acids. Germline CDR1 SGHTA, CDR2 FQGTGA. The CDR3 loop is CASSSEFTGKAFF.

V gene TRBV29-1 combines with J gene TRBJ2-1; TCRdb's D call of TRBD1 is untestable without DNA. Per the germline V gene, CDR1 is SQVTM and CDR2 is ANQGSEA. The CDR3 has 11 amino acids. The CDR3 sequence: CSVPGGNEQFF.

The rearrangement links TRBV28 to TRBJ2-7; the TRBD2 assignment by TCRdb is unverifiable without DNA. The CDR3 is made up of 18 amino acids. Germline V gene data show CDR1 as MDHEN and CDR2 as SYDVKM. The CDR3: CASSSMGLAGSPGYEQYF.

V usage is TRBV10-3 and J usage is TRBJ2-1; there is no DNA to check the TCRdb D call of TRBD1. Germline CDR1 reads ENHRY; CDR2 reads SYGVKD. CDR3 length: 14 amino acids. CDR3 residues: CAIRTGTALNEQFF.

The chain links TRBV7-3 to TRBJ2-1; the D gene TCRdb calls, TRBD2, cannot be checked with no DNA. The CDR3 is 15 residues long. Germline V gives CDR1 SGHTA, CDR2 FQGTGA. CDR3 residues: CASSASGGTYNEQFF.

CDR3 amino acids: CASSLILDSYGYTF. This chain uses TRBV7-9 with TRBJ1-2. Germline V gene data show CDR1 as SEHNR and CDR2 as FQNEAQ (reference sequence). The CDR3 is made up of 14 amino acids.

The CDR3 reads CASSQGTTINYGYTF. V is TRBV4-3 and J is TRBJ1-2; the D call from TCRdb, TRBD1, cannot be confirmed without DNA. Per the germline V gene, CDR1 is LGHNA and CDR2 is YSLEER. This CDR3 is 15 amino acids long.

The rearrangement uses TRBV11-2 and TRBJ1-4; there is no DNA to check the TCRdb D call of TRBD1. Germline CDR1 is SGHAT and CDR2 is FQNNGV. This CDR3 has 13 amino acids. The CDR3 spells CASSLRGQGTLFF.

The V gene is TRBV12-5, the J gene TRBJ2-1; as DNA is missing, the TRBD1 call by TCRdb cannot be tested. CDR1 LGHNT and CDR2 FRNRAP come from the germline V gene. This CDR3 spans 13 amino acids. CDR3 residues: CASGLVGSGVRFF.

The chain links TRBV28 to TRBJ2-7. This CDR3 is built from 14 residues. The germline gives CDR1 MDHEN, CDR2 SYDVKM. The CDR3 sequence is CASSPMAGMQEQYF.

The chain uses TRBV7-2 and TRBJ1-5; TCRdb's D call of TRBD1 is untestable without DNA. The CDR3 runs 16 residues. Germline CDR1 reads SGHTA; CDR2 reads FQGNSA. The chain's CDR3 is CASSLAPTGGNQPQHF.

The genes are TRBV20-1 and TRBJ1-1; TCRdb's assignment of TRBD1 cannot be checked, as there is no DNA. This CDR3 has 12 amino acids. Germline V gene lookup returns CDR1 DFQATT and CDR2 SNEGSKA (reference sequence). CDR3 amino acids: CSFKQGKEGAFF.

The chain links TRBV6-5 to TRBJ2-1. The CDR3 has 15 amino acids. CDR1 MNHEY and CDR2 SVGAGI come from the germline V gene. The CDR3 is CASSSEFSGRSEQFF.

The chain links TRBV7-9 to TRBJ2-1. The CDR3 has 15 residues. Germline assignment: CDR1 SEHNR and CDR2 FQNEAQ (reference sequence). CDR3 amino acids: CASSAMGSAYNEQFF.

The rearrangement links TRBV20-1 to TRBJ2-1; as DNA is missing, the TRBD1 call by TCRdb cannot be tested. The CDR3 runs 12 residues. The germline CDR1 and CDR2 sequences are DFQATT and SNEGSKA (reference sequence). CDR3 sequence: CSGIWSYNEQFF.

This sequence joins TRBV20-1 and TRBJ2-7. CDR3 size: 12 residues. CDR1 is DFQATT, CDR2 SNEGSKA, per germline (reference sequence). CDR3 sequence: CSADKGFHEQYF.